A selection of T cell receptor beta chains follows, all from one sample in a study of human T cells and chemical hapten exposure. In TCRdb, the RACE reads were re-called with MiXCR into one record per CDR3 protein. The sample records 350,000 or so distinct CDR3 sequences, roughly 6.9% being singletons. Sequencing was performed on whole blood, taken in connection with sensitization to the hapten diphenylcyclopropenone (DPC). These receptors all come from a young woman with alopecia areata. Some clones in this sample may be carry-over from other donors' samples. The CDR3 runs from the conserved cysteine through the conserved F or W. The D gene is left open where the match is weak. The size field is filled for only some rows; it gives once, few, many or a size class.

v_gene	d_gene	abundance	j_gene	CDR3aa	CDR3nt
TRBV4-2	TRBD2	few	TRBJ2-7	CASSQDPTSGGTTSYEQYF	TGTGCCAGCAGCCAAGATCCAACTAGCGGGGGTACGACCTCCTACGAGCAGTACTTC
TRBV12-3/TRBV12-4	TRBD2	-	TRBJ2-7	CASRGTSGAYEQYF	TGTGCCAGCAGGGGGACTAGCGGGGCCTACGAGCAGTACTTC
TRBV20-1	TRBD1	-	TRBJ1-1	CSAFNRGGMNTEAFF	TGCAGTGCTTTTAACAGGGGGGGGATGAACACTGAAGCTTTCTTT
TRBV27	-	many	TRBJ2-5	CAIRMGGAEGTQYF	TGTGCCATACGGATGGGGGGCGCCGAGGGGACCCAGTACTTC
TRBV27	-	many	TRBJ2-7	CASSLAPVDEQYF	TGTGCCAGCAGTTTGGCTCCAGTAGACGAGCAGTACTTC
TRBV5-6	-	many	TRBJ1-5	CASSTDLNLSNQPQHF	TGTGCCAGCAGCACAGACCTTAATTTAAGCAATCAGCCCCAGCATTTT
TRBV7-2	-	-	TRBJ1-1	CASSLEGHSNTEAFF	TGTGCCAGCAGCTTAGAGGGACACTCGAACACTGAAGCTTTCTTT
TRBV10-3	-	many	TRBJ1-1	CAISALGTEAFF	TGTGCCATCAGTGCCCTCGGCACTGAAGCTTTCTTT
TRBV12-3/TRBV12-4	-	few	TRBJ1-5	CASSFKGDQPQHF	TGTGCCAGCAGTTTCAAGGGGGATCAGCCCCAGCATTTT
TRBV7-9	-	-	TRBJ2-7	CASSPRAWEQYF	TGTGCCAGCAGCCCGCGTGCATGGGAGCAGTACTTC
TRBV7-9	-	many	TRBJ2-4	CASSPVWLNIQYF	TGTGCCAGCAGCCCGGTTTGGCTAAACATTCAGTACTTC
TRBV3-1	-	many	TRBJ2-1	CASSHLDGSSYNEQFF	TGTGCCAGCAGCCACCTAGACGGCTCTTCCTACAATGAGCAGTTCTTC
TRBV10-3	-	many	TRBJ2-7	CAISESEGQEQYF	TGTGCCATCAGTGAGTCGGAAGGGCAGGAGCAGTACTTC
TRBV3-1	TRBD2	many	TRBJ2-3	CASSQDTSGGQYF	TGTGCCAGCAGCCAAGATACCAGCGGGGGGCAGTATTTT
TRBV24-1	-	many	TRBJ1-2	CATSDRPWTYGYTF	TGTGCCACCAGTGATCGGCCGTGGACCTATGGCTACACCTTC
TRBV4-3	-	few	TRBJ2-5	CASSQRSLQGGGRGETQYF	TGCGCCAGCAGCCAAAGGTCGTTGCAGGGTGGCGGACGAGGAGAGACCCAGTACTTC
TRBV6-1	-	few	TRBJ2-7	CASSEGYENDEQYF	TGTGCCAGCAGTGAAGGATACGAAAATGACGAGCAGTACTTC
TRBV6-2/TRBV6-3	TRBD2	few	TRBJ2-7	CASSRGLAGELEQYF	TGTGCCAGCAGCCGGGGACTAGCGGGGGAGCTTGAGCAGTACTTC
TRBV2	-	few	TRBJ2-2	CASSEALHGVANTGELFF	TGTGCCAGCAGTGAAGCGCTTCACGGGGTCGCGAACACCGGGGAGCTGTTTTTT
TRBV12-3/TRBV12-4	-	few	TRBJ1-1	CASSPLFREDEAFF	TGTGCCAGCAGCCCCCTGTTCAGGGAAGACGAAGCTTTCTTT
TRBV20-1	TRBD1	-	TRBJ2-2	CSARVYSAGTGPRGTGELFF	TGCAGTGCTAGAGTTTATTCGGCCGGGACAGGGCCTCGCGGCACCGGGGAGCTGTTTTTT
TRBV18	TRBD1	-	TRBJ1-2	CASSSWSGQSNPKGYTF	TGTGCCAGCTCATCGTGGTCGGGACAGAGTAATCCAAAGGGCTACACCTTC
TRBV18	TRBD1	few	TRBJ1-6	CASSPIGPGQGISPLHF	TGTGCCAGCTCACCGATCGGACCGGGACAGGGGATTTCACCCCTCCACTTT
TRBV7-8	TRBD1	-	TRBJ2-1	CASSPRDRGSLSYNEQFF	TGTGCCAGCAGCCCCCGGGACAGGGGCTCCCTCTCCTACAATGAGCAGTTCTTC
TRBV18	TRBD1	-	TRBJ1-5	CASSPRTGEPQHF	TGTGCCAGCTCACCCCGGACAGGTGAGCCCCAGCATTTT
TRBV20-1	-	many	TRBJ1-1	CSASRRVPEAFF	TGCAGTGCTAGTCGCAGGGTACCTGAAGCTTTCTTT
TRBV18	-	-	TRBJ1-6	CASSPWGRVSTYNSPLHF	TGTGCCAGCTCACCATGGGGCCGGGTGAGCACCTATAATTCACCCCTCCACTTT
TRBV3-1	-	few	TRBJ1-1	CASSPEWGSEAFF	TGTGCCAGCAGCCCCGAGTGGGGGAGTGAAGCTTTCTTT
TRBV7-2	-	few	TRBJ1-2	CASSLWPGDYGYTF	TGTGCCAGCAGCTTATGGCCAGGAGACTATGGCTACACCTTC
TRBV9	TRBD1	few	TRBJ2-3	CASSVEGTGGTDTQYF	TGTGCCAGCAGCGTAGAAGGGACAGGGGGGACAGATACGCAGTATTTT
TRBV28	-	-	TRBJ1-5	CASSLIKYSNQPQHF	TGTGCCAGCAGTTTGATCAAATATAGCAATCAGCCCCAGCATTTT
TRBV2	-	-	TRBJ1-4	CASSANEGVGEKLFF	TGTGCCAGCAGTGCCAATGAGGGGGTTGGTGAAAAACTGTTTTTT
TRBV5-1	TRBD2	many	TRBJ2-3	CASSLGTSGDTQYF	TGCGCCAGCAGCTTGGGGACTAGCGGAGATACGCAGTATTTT
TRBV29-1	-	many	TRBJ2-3	CSVEDSLDPTQYF	TGCAGCGTTGAAGATTCTCTGGATCCTACGCAGTATTTT
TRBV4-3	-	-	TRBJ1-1	CASSQWARQNTEAFF	TGCGCCAGCAGCCAATGGGCCAGGCAGAACACTGAAGCTTTCTTT
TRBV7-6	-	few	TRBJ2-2	CASSLVGQTGELFF	TGTGCCAGCAGCTTAGTTGGTCAGACCGGGGAGCTGTTTTTT
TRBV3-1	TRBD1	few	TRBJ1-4	CASSLDRVGWTNEKLFF	TGTGCCAGCAGCCTGGACAGGGTGGGGTGGACTAATGAAAAACTGTTTTTT
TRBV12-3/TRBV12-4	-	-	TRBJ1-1	CASSRGTALNTEAFF	TGTGCCAGCAGCAGAGGGACGGCTCTGAACACTGAAGCTTTCTTT
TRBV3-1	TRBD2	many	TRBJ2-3	CASSQVRLAGADTQYF	TGTGCCAGCAGCCAAGTCCGACTAGCGGGGGCAGATACGCAGTATTTT
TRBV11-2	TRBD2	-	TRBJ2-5	CASSKRGAQETQYF	TGTGCCAGCAGTAAGCGGGGGGCCCAAGAGACCCAGTACTTC
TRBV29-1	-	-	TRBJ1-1	CSVRGGLTTGRNTEAFF	TGCAGCGTTCGGGGGGGGCTCACCACCGGGCGGAACACTGAAGCTTTCTTT
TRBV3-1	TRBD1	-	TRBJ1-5	CASSLAGGKQPQHF	TGTGCCAGCAGCTTAGCAGGGGGCAAACAGCCCCAGCATTTT
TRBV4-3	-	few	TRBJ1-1	CASSQGAAASPNTEAFF	TGCGCCAGCAGCCAAGGTGCGGCGGCATCCCCGAACACTGAAGCTTTCTTT
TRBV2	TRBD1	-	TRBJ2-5	CASSRTGEETQYF	TGTGCCAGCAGTCGGACAGGGGAAGAGACCCAGTACTTC
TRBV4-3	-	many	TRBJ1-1	CASSQDYPVNTEAFF	TGCGCCAGCAGCCAAGATTACCCAGTGAACACTGAAGCTTTCTTT
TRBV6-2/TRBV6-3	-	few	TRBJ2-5	CASNPGWGGETQYF	TGTGCCAGCAATCCCGGCTGGGGTGGAGAGACCCAGTACTTC
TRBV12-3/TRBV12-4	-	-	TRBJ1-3	CASSSMRGTGNTIYF	TGTGCCAGCAGCAGTATGAGGGGAACTGGAAACACCATATATTTT
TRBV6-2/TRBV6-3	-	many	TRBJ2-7	CASSSTGEQYF	TGTGCCAGCAGTTCGACAGGTGAGCAGTACTTC
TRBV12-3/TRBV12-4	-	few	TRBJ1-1	CASSFRQSNTEAFF	TGTGCCAGCAGTTTTCGACAATCGAACACTGAAGCTTTCTTT
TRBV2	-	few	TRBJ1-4	CASLPGRADEKLFF	TGTGCCAGCCTTCCGGGGCGGGCCGACGAAAAACTGTTTTTT
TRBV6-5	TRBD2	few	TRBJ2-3	CASSRLLAGGTDTQYF	TGTGCCAGCAGCCGCCTCCTAGCGGGGGGCACAGATACGCAGTATTTT
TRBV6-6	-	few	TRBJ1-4	CASAGHASTNEKLFF	TGTGCCAGCGCAGGGCACGCTTCAACTAATGAAAAACTGTTTTTT
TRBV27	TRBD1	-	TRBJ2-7	CASSSPSRQGTYEQYF	TGTGCCAGCAGTTCCCCCTCTCGACAGGGAACCTACGAGCAGTACTTC
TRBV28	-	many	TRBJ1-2	CASRIGGAGNGYTF	TGTGCCAGCAGGATCGGGGGGGCAGGGAATGGCTACACCTTC
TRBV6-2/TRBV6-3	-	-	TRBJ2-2	CASTTGGELFF	TGTGCCAGCACCACGGGGGGGGAGCTGTTTTTT
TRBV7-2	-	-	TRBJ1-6	CASSLGLSGNSPLHF	TGTGCCAGCAGCTTAGGTTTAAGCGGTAATTCACCCCTCCACTTT
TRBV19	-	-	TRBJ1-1	CASSISTANTEAFF	TGTGCCAGTAGTATATCCACAGCGAACACTGAAGCTTTCTTT
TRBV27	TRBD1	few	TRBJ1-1	CASSPRQGTTEAFF	TGTGCCAGCAGTCCCCGACAGGGTACCACTGAAGCTTTCTTT
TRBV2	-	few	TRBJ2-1	CASSEGRGPGNEQFF	TGTGCCAGCAGTGAAGGGAGGGGTCCGGGCAATGAGCAGTTCTTC
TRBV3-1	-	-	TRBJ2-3	CASSQEGRTDTQYF	TGTGCCAGCAGCCAAGAGGGTAGGACAGATACGCAGTATTTT